This T cell receptor (beta chain) was observed in a study of blood T cell repertoires in COVID-19. Whole-study context: From the United States, Italy and Spain came samples of acute and convalescent COVID-19.

V lost 3 bases and J lost 2; bases outside the gene matches: 5. Germline CDR1 is GTSNPN and CDR2 is SVGIG (reference sequence). The length of the CDR3 is 15 residues. Original handling: Reference gene primer amplification in the assay estimated nucleated cell counts. Only in-frame clones appear in the TCRdb table, and some are missing; sequencing was by immunoSEQ multiplex PCR. V and J calls and clone size are copied from that table; D and trimming were computed from the DNA. The table includes under 200,000 clones, around 86% detected once. The sequence was obtained from a man aged 18 to 29 with acute or convalescent COVID-19. J is TRBJ1-3 and V is TRBV30; 9 bases are a match to TRBD1. The specimen was peripheral blood. Here the CDR3 reads CAWRPQGATGNTIYF. Here the CDR3 DNA reads TGTGCCTGGAGGCCACAGGGGGCCACTGGAAACACCATATATTTT. Filled out from reference TRBV30 and TRBJ1-3, the complete variable domain reads SQTIHQWPATLVQPVGSPLSLECTVEGTSNPNLYWYRQAAGRGLQLLFYSVGIGQISSEVPQNLSASRPQDRQFILSSKKLLLSDSGFYLCAWRPQGATGNTIYFGEGSWLTVV.